These 7 T cell receptor beta chains originate from one sample sequenced in a study of Graves' ophthalmopathy and Graves' hyperthyroidism. The sequenced template was RNA, covering the TCR beta CDR3 region. A first-round RT-PCR used HTBI primers, followed by a second-round multiplex PCR. TCRdb analysed the multiplex PCR reads with MiXCR anew, one entry per CDR3 protein. The repertoire holds almost 400,000 distinct CDR3 sequences, roughly 18% seen once, with around 1.6% in the top ten. Sequencing was done on a sample of peripheral blood. The receptor set was obtained from a young woman with Graves' ophthalmopathy.

This clonotype was seen many times. The chain links TRBV12-3 or TRBV12-4 to TRBJ1-1; D might be TRBD1 (6 bases). The CDR3 spans 13 residues. Trimming removed 5 bases at V and 4 bases at J, with 11 bases between. CDR3 residues: CASSQQGVTEAFF. CDR3 bases: TGTGCCAGCAGTCAACAGGGAGTCACTGAAGCTTTCTTT.

This clonotype occurred many times. The rearrangement uses TRBV12-5 and TRBJ1-2; D might be TRBD1 (5 bases). Germline assignment: CDR1 LGHNT and CDR2 FRNRAP. V was clipped by 2 bases and J by 7 bases, with 20 bases between them. The CDR3 is 16 amino acids. CDR3 sequence reads: CASGLSVTGGESGYTF. The CDR3 DNA reads TGTGCTAGTGGTTTGTCTGTAACAGGTGGGGAGTCTGGCTACACCTTC.

This clonotype came up many times. The CDR3 nucleotides are TGTGCCAGCAGTTCGGACAGGGGGCCAGATGGCTACACCTTC. It codes for CASSSDRGPDGYTF. This chain uses TRBV27 with TRBJ1-2; the match to TRBD1 covers 11 bases. This CDR3 is 14 amino acids long. The V and J ends lost 4 bases and 6 bases, in that order; junction bases with no gene match: 4. The V gene's germline CDR1 is MNHEY and CDR2 SMNVEV (reference sequence).

This clonotype was observed at least ten times. The rearrangement uses TRBV9 and TRBJ2-7, with D perhaps matching TRBD1 (7 bases). V was cut by 4 bases and J by 3 bases, with 17 bases left in between. The CDR3 covers 15 residues. The germline V gene has CDR1 SGDLS and CDR2 YYNGEE. The CDR3 DNA sequence: TGTGCCAGCAGCCTCATGGAGGGGGCATACTACGAGCAGTACTTC. Its translation: CASSLMEGAYYEQYF.

The table lists this clonotype with many counts. The chain joins TRBV28 to TRBJ2-7; D is possibly TRBD1 (6 bases). V was pared by 3 bases and J by 3 bases, with 12 bases between. This CDR3 is 14 amino acids long. The germline V gene has CDR1 MDHEN and CDR2 SYDVKM. DNA of the CDR3: TGTGCCAGCAGTTTGGGGGCTAGGGTCTACGAGCAGTACTTC. Its protein product is CASSLGARVYEQYF. The full variable domain, completed using reference TRBV28 and TRBJ2-7, is DVKVTQSSRYLVKRTGEKVFLECVQDMDHENMFWYRQDPGLGLRLIYFSYDVKMKEKGDIPEGYSVSREKKERFSLILESASTNQTSMYLCASSLGARVYEQYFGPGTRLTVT.

This clonotype was recorded a few times. The J gene is TRBJ1-1, the V gene TRBV7-2; TRBD1 matches 7 bases. After removal of 6 bases from V and 6 bases from J, the junction contained 7 bases not matched to a gene. Germline V gene sequence: CDR1 SGHTA, CDR2 FQGNSA. There are 13 residues in the CDR3. The CDR3 nucleotides read TGTGCCAGCAGTTTCACAGGGGCGGCTGAAGCTTTCTTT. Translated, it gives CASSFTGAAEAFF. Full variable domain (outside the CDR3, taken from reference TRBV7-2 and TRBJ1-1): GAGVSQSPSNKVTEKGKDVELRCDPISGHTALYWYRQSLGQGLEFLIYFQGNSAPDKSGLPSDRFSAERTGGSVSTLTIQRTQQEDSAVYLCASSFTGAAEAFFGQGTRLTVV.

Ten or more counts support this clonotype. This sequence joins TRBV11-2 and TRBJ1-2, with a tentative D call TRBD1 (5 bases). This CDR3 is built from 17 residues. The ends were cut back, 3 bases at V and 6 bases at J, with 23 bases in the middle. Germline V CDR1 and CDR2: SGHAT, FQNNGV. This CDR3 is CASSLWAGWHNYDGYTF. CDR3 coding DNA: TGTGCCAGCAGCTTGTGGGCAGGGTGGCACAACTATGATGGCTACACCTTC.